These 29 T cell receptor beta chains came from one sample sequenced in a study of early T cells in non-severe SARS-CoV-2 infection. TCRdb re-analysed the 5' RACE reads in MiXCR, keeping a single row per CDR3 protein. The table records about 100,000 distinct CDR3 sequences, approximately 13% of them present only once. The material sequenced was whole blood. The receptors come from an adult who was a healthcare worker with PCR-confirmed SARS-CoV-2 infection or an uninfected control (not recorded which).

In this sample, this clonotype turned up a few times. The V call is TRBV29-1, the J call TRBJ1-2; no clear D. CDR1 and CDR2 from the germline V gene are SQVTM and ANQGSEA. The CDR3 contains 11 residues. The ends were cut back, 8 bases at V and 5 bases at J, with 12 bases in the middle. CDR3 bases: TGCAGCAGTGAGTGGGCGTATGGCTACACCTTC. Protein sequence: CSSEWAYGYTF.

This chain joins TRBV11-2 and TRBJ2-3; 14 nucleotides align to TRBD2. Germline V gene sequence: CDR1 SGHAT, CDR2 FQNNGV. The CDR3 sequence is 18 residues long. V gave up 0 bases and J gave up 6 bases; unmatched junction bases: 8. This chain's CDR3 is CASSLEPGLAGAMDTQYF. The CDR3 DNA is TGTGCCAGCAGCTTAGAACCGGGACTAGCGGGGGCGATGGATACGCAGTATTTT.

The CDR3 is CASSVVERGGADTQYF. In DNA, the CDR3 is TGTGCCAGCAGCGTAGTCGAGCGGGGGGGCGCAGATACGCAGTATTTT. The chain carries TRBV9 and TRBJ2-3; 10 bases agree with TRBD2. Germline lookup yields CDR1 SGDLS and CDR2 YYNGEE. The J segment lost 4 bases and the V segment lost 0 bases, leaving 5 bases of the junction unmatched. The CDR3 is 16 residues long.

This clonotype was recorded a few times. The CDR3 loop reads CSVEGGDLPYNEQFF. CDR3 bases: TGCAGCGTTGAAGGCGGGGATCTCCCCTACAATGAGCAGTTCTTC. The gene calls are TRBV29-1 and TRBJ2-1; perhaps TRBD2 as D (6 bases). V gave up 1 base and J gave up 2 bases, with 12 bases separating them. Germline V gene sequence: CDR1 SQVTM, CDR2 ANQGSEA. This CDR3 region has 15 residues.

The chain recombines TRBV3-1 with TRBJ2-3, with D unclear. The germline CDR1 and CDR2 sequences are LGHDT and YNNKEL (reference sequence). V was cut by 2 bases and J by 6 bases, with 21 bases left in between. The CDR3 loop spans 17 amino acids. DNA of the CDR3: TGTGCCAGCAGCCAATCGCCTTCTGGGTCGATGGTGGATACGCAGTATTTT. It translates to CASSQSPSGSMVDTQYF.

The chain joins TRBV21-1 to TRBJ1-5. TRBV21-1 is listed as a pseudogene. The CDR3 runs 10 residues. The DNA for the CDR3 is TGTGCCAGCAGAAATCAGCCCCAGCATTTT. Translating it yields CASRNQPQHF.

The rearrangement uses TRBV29-1 and TRBJ2-2; weak D call: TRBD2 (6 bases). The germline CDR1 and CDR2 sequences are SQVTM and ANQGSEA. CDR3 length equals 12 residues. The V end was cut by 7 bases, the J end by 5 bases, with 11 bases between. The CDR3 nucleotides are TGCAGCGGGGGCGGGGAGACCGGGGAGCTGTTTTTT. Its translation: CSGGGETGELFF.

About this clonotype itself: One end of the junction does not line up with germline, which may come from a read error. J is TRBJ2-2 and V is TRBV15; D may be TRBD1 (6 bases). The CDR3 sequence is 14 residues long. Germline V lookup: CDR1 LNHNV, CDR2 YYDKDF (reference sequence). CDR3: CATSRSTGSGELFF. CDR3 bases: TGTGCCACGAGCAGGAGTACAGGGTCCGGGGAGCTGTTTTTT.

This clonotype has more than one count but fewer than ten. This chain connects TRBV2 to TRBJ1-1; no definite D call. Trimming stripped 0 bases from V and 0 bases from J, with 17 bases between. The length of the CDR3 is 18 residues. Germline CDR1 is SNHLY and CDR2 is FYNNEI. CDR3 region: CASSEALLGRAMNTEAFF. As DNA, the CDR3 is TGTGCCAGCAGTGAAGCGCTTCTCGGCAGAGCCATGAACACTGAAGCTTTCTTT.

In the case of this clonotype: A much larger clone lies one base from this, so it may be a read error. The chain links TRBV18 to TRBJ1-2; D not resolved. Germline CDR1 KGHSH, CDR2 LQKENI. The CDR3 runs to 13 residues. The CDR3 loop reads CVSSPLDRLGYTF. The CDR3 nucleotides read TGTGTCAGCTCACCACTTGACCGCCTGGGCTACACCTTC.

The gene calls are TRBV2 and TRBJ1-1, with D unresolved. The CDR3 consists of 11 residues. V lost 11 bases, J lost 6 bases, and 13 bases lay in between. Looked up from germline, CDR1 is SNHLY and CDR2 is FYNNEI. CDR3 loop: CAASVGAEAFF. The CDR3 bases are TGTGCCGCCTCGGTAGGCGCTGAAGCTTTCTTT.

The sample holds many counts of this clonotype. This chain connects TRBV11-1 to TRBJ2-2; D may be TRBD1 (6 bases). Germline-derived CDR1 and CDR2 are SGHAT and FQDESV (reference sequence). Trimming removed 4 bases from V and 4 bases from J, with 13 bases in between. This CDR3 is built from 15 residues. This chain's CDR3 is CASSSGTLLTGELFF. The CDR3 DNA is TGTGCCAGCAGCTCGGGGACACTTCTCACCGGGGAGCTGTTTTTT.

The chain carries TRBV12-3 or TRBV12-4 and TRBJ2-1, with TRBD1 matching 7 bases. The V gene end was trimmed by 6 bases and the J gene end by 8 bases; junction bases not matched to a gene: 10. The CDR3 is made up of 14 amino acids. The CDR3 loop is CASSRTQGVHEQFF. CDR3 DNA: TGTGCCAGCAGCCGGACGCAGGGGGTCCATGAGCAGTTCTTC.

In this sample, this clonotype turned up many times. This sequence joins TRBV11-2 and TRBJ1-1; D not certain. CDR3 size: 12 residues. The V end was cut by 5 bases, the J end by 6 bases, with 10 bases between. Germline V gene data show CDR1 as SGHAT and CDR2 as FQNNGV. In DNA form, the CDR3 reads TGTGCCAGCAGCCCACAATTGGCTGAAGCTTTCTTT. The encoded protein is CASSPQLAEAFF.

In this sample, this clonotype turned up a few times. The chain uses TRBV24-1 and TRBJ1-2; TRBD1 matches 10 bases. V lost 3 bases to trimming and J lost 4 bases; unmatched junction nucleotides: 7. The CDR3 runs to 16 residues. Germline CDR1 and CDR2: KGHDR and SFDVKD. CDR3 protein: CATSDPRTGGAYGYTF. CDR3 in DNA: TGTGCCACCAGTGATCCACGGACAGGGGGGGCCTATGGCTACACCTTC.

This clonotype has only a few counts. The chain couples TRBV7-2 to TRBJ1-5; unclear D gene. The CDR3 runs 16 residues. CDR1 is SGHTA and CDR2 is FQGNSA in the germline V gene. The germline V and J ends were trimmed by 1 base and 2 bases, with 12 bases remaining between them. The CDR3 DNA follows: TGTGCCAGCAGCTTAGAAGCAGCCTGGGGCAATCAGCCCCAGCATTTT. It translates to CASSLEAAWGNQPQHF.

This clonotype was found a few times. V is TRBV5-4 and J is TRBJ2-5; D might be TRBD1 (6 bases). The CDR3 runs to 13 residues. Germline loops: CDR1 SGHNT, CDR2 YYREEE (reference sequence). V lost 4 bases and J lost 5, with 12 bases in between. The CDR3 DNA reads as TGTGCCAGCAGCCATAACAGGGATGAGACCCAGTACTTC. It codes for CASSHNRDETQYF.

This clonotype turned up a few times. The gene calls are TRBV3-2 and TRBJ2-1; the D call in the table, TRBD1, was not verified against the DNA. TRBV3-2 is tagged as a pseudogene. CDR3 length equals 17 residues. The CDR3 loop is CASSQDRGGLSYNEQFF. CDR3 nucleotide sequence: TGTGCCAGCAGCCAAGATCGGGGGGGCCTGTCCTACAATGAGCAGTTCTTC.

This clonotype came up many times. The chain couples TRBV7-2 to TRBJ2-7; D might be TRBD2 (5 bases). Germline V lookup: CDR1 SGHTA, CDR2 FQGNSA. The CDR3 runs 16 residues. Trimming took off 5 bases at V and 6 bases at J, with 23 bases between the two ends. This CDR3 reads CASSPKVGPGSTEQYF. DNA for the CDR3: TGTGCCAGCAGCCCGAAGGTTGGTCCGGGGTCCACCGAGCAGTACTTC.

V and J are TRBV2 and TRBJ2-3; D call uncertain. Germline CDR1 and CDR2: SNHLY and FYNNEI. V was trimmed by 6 bases and J by 2 bases, leaving 6 bases between them. This CDR3 spans 12 amino acids. The CDR3 DNA follows: TGTGCCAGCAGGGGCCTCACAGATACGCAGTATTTT. It yields the protein CASRGLTDTQYF.

This clonotype was found many times. The rearrangement joins TRBV20-1 to TRBJ2-1; 7 bases are a match to TRBD1. V shed 4 bases and J 10 bases; nucleotides not matched to a gene: 7. The CDR3 sequence is 12 residues long. CDR1 and CDR2 from the germline V gene are DFQATT and SNEGSKA (reference sequence). In DNA form, the CDR3 reads TGCAGTGCTACCCCGGGACAGACGGAGCAGTTCTTC. As protein: CSATPGQTEQFF.

The V and J genes are TRBV7-8 and TRBJ1-2; D not certain. The CDR3 has 13 residues. The V end lost 3 bases, the J end lost 1 base, and 6 bases lay between the germline ends. Germline CDR1 is SGHVS and CDR2 is FQNEAQ. The CDR3 protein is CASSLVFNYGYTF. Written as DNA, the CDR3 is TGTGCCAGCAGCTTGGTGTTTAACTATGGCTACACCTTC.

This clonotype was seen a few times. The CDR3 is CASSRGPGSIQYF. CDR3 coding DNA: TGTGCCAGCAGCAGGGGGCCCGGGAGCATTCAGTACTTC. This chain uses TRBV3-1 with TRBJ2-4; tentative D call: TRBD1 (7 bases). This CDR3 has 13 amino acids. Germline V gene lookup returns CDR1 LGHDT and CDR2 YNNKEL (reference sequence). The V gene lost 5 bases and the J gene lost 9 bases, with 14 bases spanning the gap.

The table lists this clonotype with many counts. V usage is TRBV27 and J usage is TRBJ2-7, with 8 bases fitting TRBD1. This CDR3 contains 17 residues. V lost 6 bases to trimming and J lost 6 bases; unmatched junction nucleotides: 19. The V gene's germline CDR1 is MNHEY and CDR2 SMNVEV (reference sequence). The CDR3 DNA reads as TGTGCCAGCAGATCGTTGTCTCAGACAGGGGTGGGTGGCGAGCAGTACTTC. Translating it yields CASRSLSQTGVGGEQYF.

This clonotype was observed many times. The chain recombines TRBV5-5 with TRBJ1-1; D not certain. The CDR3 consists of 14 residues. The V end lost 1 base, the J end lost 0 bases, and 7 bases lay between the germline ends. CDR1 and CDR2 from the germline V gene are SGHKS and YYEKEE (reference sequence). CDR3 sequence reads: CASSLLIMNTEAFF. CDR3 coding DNA: TGTGCCAGCAGCTTGCTAATTATGAACACTGAAGCTTTCTTT.

This clonotype was seen at least ten times. The genes are TRBV28 and TRBJ1-6, with D hard to call. The length of the CDR3 is 14 residues. Germline V gives CDR1 MDHEN, CDR2 SYDVKM. V lost 5 bases and J lost 6, with 11 bases in between. CDR3 sequence: CASSLASSNSPLHF. CDR3 coding DNA: TGTGCCAGCAGTCTGGCCAGTAGTAATTCACCCCTCCACTTT. The variable domain in full, completed from reference TRBV28 and TRBJ1-6, reads DVKVTQSSRYLVKRTGEKVFLECVQDMDHENMFWYRQDPGLGLRLIYFSYDVKMKEKGDIPEGYSVSREKKERFSLILESASTNQTSMYLCASSLASSNSPLHFGNGTRLTVT.

This rearrangement joins TRBV24-1 to TRBJ2-3; TRBD1 agrees at 7 bases. CDR1 and CDR2 (germline): KGHDR, SFDVKD. V was pared by 8 bases and J by 4 bases, with 5 bases of the junction left unmatched. This CDR3 comprises 13 residues. CDR3 sequence reads: CATTGGSADTQYF. The CDR3, as DNA: TGTGCCACCACAGGGGGAAGCGCAGATACGCAGTATTTT.

This clonotype has more than one count but fewer than ten. The J gene is TRBJ2-7, the V gene TRBV5-5; 8 positions match TRBD1. The CDR3 covers 17 residues. J was trimmed by 0 bases and V by 4 bases; bases with no gene match: 12. Germline CDR1 SGHKS, CDR2 YYEKEE (reference sequence). CDR3 nucleotides: TGTGCCAGCAGCGTGGCCGGGACAGGTGGTAGCTCCTACGAGCAGTACTTC. Translated, it gives CASSVAGTGGSSYEQYF.

The rearrangement links TRBV14 to TRBJ2-2, with D hard to call. V was trimmed by 2 bases and J by 3 bases, leaving 7 bases between them. The germline gives CDR1 SGHDN, CDR2 FVKESK. This CDR3 has 14 residues. The DNA of the CDR3 is TGTGCCAGCAGCCAATTTCTAGACACCGGGGAGCTGTTTTTT. This sequence encodes CASSQFLDTGELFF.